The clone carrying this T cell receptor (beta chain) has only a few counts. What it binds is unknown. These data are taken from a study of vaccination and CD4 T cells after COVID-19. Once obtained from cultured CD4+ T cells, the DNA was sequenced using the Oncomine TCR Beta short-read assay. TCRdb analysed the PCR reads with MiXCR anew, one entry per CDR3 protein. In the table there are about 7,300 distinct CDR3 sequences, around half of which are singletons. Treatment noted: roughly 10-day PBMC culture with coronavirus spike peptide pools or control peptides (ViraFEST assay). CD4+ T cells were isolated by negative selection after more than 8 days of culture. Sequenced: CD4+ T cells from blood, cultured in vitro. The sequence came from a human donor who had recovered from COVID-19.

The CDR3 region is CASSWTPPYEQYF. DNA for the CDR3: TGTGCCAGCAGTTGGACTCCCCCCTACGAGCAGTACTTC. This chain links TRBV2 with TRBJ2-7; a weak D match, TRBD2 (5 bases). Germline V lookup: CDR1 SNHLY, CDR2 FYNNEI. CDR3 size: 13 residues. With 5 bases removed from V and 2 bases from J, the gap between germline ends came to 10 bases.